What follows describes a single T cell receptor (beta chain). This entry is derived from a study of blood T cell repertoires in COVID-19. V gave up 6 bases and J gave up 5 bases, with 17 bases separating them. This CDR3 spans 14 amino acids. Germline V gene data show CDR1 as SGHRS and CDR2 as YFSETQ. The table came from immunoSEQ multiplex PCR; TCRdb's copy has only in-frame clones and leaves some out. The profile shows 390,000 or so clones, 80% to 90% of them singletons. The source of this sequence is a man between 18 and 29 years old who had recovered from COVID-19. What was sequenced was PBMCs or T cells enriched from blood (not recorded which). The V and J genes are TRBV5-1 and TRBJ1-2; maybe TRBD1 (6 bases). The chain's CDR3 is CASTSGQSAYGYTF. In DNA, the CDR3 is TGCGCCAGCACCTCGGGACAATCCGCATATGGCTACACCTTC. The full variable domain, completed using reference TRBV5-1 and TRBJ1-2, is KAGVTQTPRYLIKTRGQQVTLSCSPISGHRSVSWYQQTPGQGLQFLFEYFSETQRNKGNFPGRFSGRQFSNSRSEMNVSTLELGDSALYLCASTSGQSAYGYTFGSGTRLTVV.